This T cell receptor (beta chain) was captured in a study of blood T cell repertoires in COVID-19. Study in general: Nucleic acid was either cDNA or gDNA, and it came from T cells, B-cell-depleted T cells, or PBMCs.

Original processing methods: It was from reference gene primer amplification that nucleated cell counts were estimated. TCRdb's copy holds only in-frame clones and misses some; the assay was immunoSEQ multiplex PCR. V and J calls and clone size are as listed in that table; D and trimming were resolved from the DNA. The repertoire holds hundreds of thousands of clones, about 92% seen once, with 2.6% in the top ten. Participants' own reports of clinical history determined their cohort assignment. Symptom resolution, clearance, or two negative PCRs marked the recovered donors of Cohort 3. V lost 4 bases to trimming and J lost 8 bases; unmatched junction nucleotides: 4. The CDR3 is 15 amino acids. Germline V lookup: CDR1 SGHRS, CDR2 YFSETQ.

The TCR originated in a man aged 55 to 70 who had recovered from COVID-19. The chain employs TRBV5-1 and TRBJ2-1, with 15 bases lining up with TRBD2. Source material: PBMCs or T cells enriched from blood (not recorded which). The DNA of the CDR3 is TGCGCCAGCAGCCAGGGGACTAGCGGGAGGTATGAGCAGTTCTTC. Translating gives CASSQGTSGRYEQFF.